Following are 20 T cell receptor beta chains from one sample sequenced in a study of T cell clonotyping in hematopoietic cell transplantation. Here immunoSEQ multiplex PCR was the method, and the copy in TCRdb shows in-frame clones only, minus some. The sample consists of about 4,500 clones, approximately 85% of them appearing once. The sample consisted of peripheral blood mononuclear cells, taken 180 days after allogeneic stem cell transplant. The receptor set was obtained from a male patient between 55 and 70 years old who had an allogeneic stem cell transplant from an unrelated donor, so T cells may come from the graft donor. Some clones in this sample may be carry-over from other donors' samples.

V gene TRBV28 combines with J gene TRBJ1-2, with 11 nucleotides matching TRBD1. This CDR3 is built from 14 residues. CDR1 is MDHEN, CDR2 SYDVKM, per germline. The V segment lost 6 bases and the J segment 7 bases; nucleotides outside the gene matches: 7. CDR3 sequence reads: CASSSGQGAFGYTF. The CDR3 DNA reads as TGTGCCAGCAGCTCAGGACAGGGGGCCTTTGGCTACACCTTC.

This chain joins TRBV9 and TRBJ2-3; 7 positions match TRBD2. With V trimmed by 0 bases and J by 2 bases, 3 bases remained unmatched. Germline assignment: CDR1 SGDLS and CDR2 YYNGEE. The CDR3 runs 15 residues. The CDR3: CASSVELAVTDTQYF. Written as DNA, the CDR3 is TGTGCCAGCAGCGTAGAGCTAGCGGTCACAGATACGCAGTATTTT.

The V call is TRBV29-1, the J call TRBJ1-4; no clear D. Per the germline V gene, CDR1 is SQVTM and CDR2 is ANQGSEA. The V and J ends lost 6 bases and 2 bases respectively, with 10 bases between them. There are 13 residues in the CDR3. The CDR3 DNA is TGCAGCGTGTCGGGTGGCACTAATGAAAAACTGTTTTTT. Amino acids: CSVSGGTNEKLFF.

V is TRBV12-5 and J is TRBJ1-1, with 8 nucleotides matching TRBD1. The germline V gene has CDR1 LGHNT and CDR2 FRNRAP. The CDR3 is 14 amino acids. The V segment lost 8 bases and the J segment 1 base; nucleotides outside the gene matches: 6. The CDR3, as DNA: TGTGCTAGTCACTCCGGGACAGGGAACACTGAAGCTTTCTTT. Translation gives CASHSGTGNTEAFF.

V is TRBV6-5 and J is TRBJ2-7; 8 bases are shared with TRBD2. CDR3 length: 13 amino acids. Germline-derived CDR1 and CDR2 are MNHEY and SVGAGI. The J segment lost 2 bases and the V segment lost 6 bases, leaving 3 bases of the junction unmatched. The CDR3 loop is CASRPGGAYEQYF. CDR3 sequence (DNA): TGTGCCAGCAGGCCGGGGGGGGCCTACGAGCAGTACTTC.

The chain couples TRBV10-3 to TRBJ1-6; tentative D call: TRBD1 (6 bases). Germline V gene sequence: CDR1 ENHRY, CDR2 SYGVKD. This CDR3 contains 13 residues. The V and J ends lost 6 bases and 7 bases respectively, with 10 bases between them. CDR3 loop: CAISHGQNSPLHF. CDR3 coding DNA: TGTGCCATCAGCCATGGACAGAATTCACCCCTCCACTTT.

The gene calls are TRBV10-3 and TRBJ1-5; D is possibly TRBD1 (6 bases). Germline V gives CDR1 ENHRY, CDR2 SYGVKD. V gave up 5 bases and J gave up 4 bases, with 9 bases separating them. The CDR3 is 13 amino acids. This CDR3 reads CAISQQGNQPQHF. CDR3 DNA: TGTGCCATCAGTCAACAGGGAAATCAGCCCCAGCATTTT.

V usage is TRBV5-1 and J usage is TRBJ1-2, with D perhaps TRBD1 (6 bases). CDR1 SGHRS and CDR2 YFSETQ come from the germline V gene. CDR3 length equals 14 residues. V was shortened by 4 bases and J by 5 bases, with 15 bases between the two germline ends. The CDR3 region is CASSQSAGDYGYTF. Here the CDR3 DNA reads TGCGCCAGCAGCCAATCGGCAGGGGATTATGGCTACACCTTC.

The sample holds a few counts of this clone. The V and J genes are TRBV19 and TRBJ1-5, with TRBD1 identical over 7 bases. CDR1 and CDR2 (germline): LNHDA, SQIVND (reference sequence). The CDR3 totals 14 residues. V lost 5 bases to trimming and J lost 6 bases; unmatched junction nucleotides: 7. DNA for the CDR3: TGTGCCAGTAGTCACAGACAGGGCCGTCAGCCCCAGCATTTT. Translation gives CASSHRQGRQPQHF.

The chain joins TRBV28 to TRBJ2-7; TRBD2 aligns across 9 bases. Per the germline V gene, CDR1 is MDHEN and CDR2 is SYDVKM. The CDR3 contains 14 residues. J lost 7 bases, V lost 4 bases, and 8 bases had no gene match. CDR3 region: CASSSNRLADEQYF. CDR3 in DNA: TGTGCCAGCAGTTCCAACAGACTAGCGGATGAGCAGTACTTC.

This chain connects TRBV5-1 to TRBJ2-3, with TRBD1 identical over 10 bases. Germline CDR1 is SGHRS and CDR2 is YFSETQ. The CDR3 runs 16 residues. With V trimmed by 0 bases and J by 3 bases, 4 bases remained unmatched. The CDR3 spells CASSLGQGARTDTQYF. The CDR3 DNA is TGCGCCAGCAGCTTGGGACAGGGGGCACGGACAGATACGCAGTATTTT.

Only a few counts were recorded for this clone. CDR3 bases: TGCGCCAGCAGCCAAGCGGTGCGTAGCACAGATACGCAGTATTTT. Encoded protein: CASSQAVRSTDTQYF. This rearrangement joins TRBV4-1 to TRBJ2-3, with D unclear. The CDR3 covers 15 residues. The germline V and J ends were trimmed by 1 base and 0 bases, with 8 bases remaining between them. Germline CDR1 reads MGHRA; CDR2 reads YSYEKL.

The V and J genes are TRBV29-1 and TRBJ1-1, with 8 nucleotides matching TRBD1. Trimming removed 7 bases from V and 0 bases from J; junction bases left unmatched: 1. Per the germline V gene, CDR1 is SQVTM and CDR2 is ANQGSEA. The CDR3 has 12 residues. The CDR3 sequence is CSADRVNTEAFF. The CDR3 nucleotides read TGCAGCGCGGACAGGGTGAACACTGAAGCTTTCTTT.

V usage is TRBV18 and J usage is TRBJ1-3; 10 nucleotides align to TRBD1. This CDR3 is 16 amino acids long. In germline, CDR1 is KGHSH, CDR2 LQKENI. Germline trimming cut 3 bases from V and 4 bases from J; bases unmatched to any gene: 6. The CDR3 coding sequence is TGTGCCAGCTCACCTACCGGGACAGGGGACGGAAACACCATATATTTT. This translates into CASSPTGTGDGNTIYF.

The chain uses TRBV19 and TRBJ2-3; a possible D gene is TRBD1 (6 bases). Trimming pared 2 bases from V and 2 bases from J, leaving 11 bases between. Germline V gene lookup returns CDR1 LNHDA and CDR2 SQIVND (reference sequence). This CDR3 comprises 15 residues. The CDR3 here is CASSIKGQTTDTQYF. The CDR3 DNA sequence: TGTGCCAGTAGTATAAAGGGACAAACCACAGATACGCAGTATTTT.

This clone was detected a few times. This chain joins TRBV5-8 and TRBJ2-2; a weak D match, TRBD1 (5 bases). This CDR3 spans 16 amino acids. V was trimmed by 6 bases and J by 2 bases, leaving 17 bases between them. The V gene's germline CDR1 is SGHTS and CDR2 YDEGEE. CDR3 sequence reads: CASTPRRTYNTGELFF. As DNA, the CDR3 is TGTGCCAGCACCCCGCGAAGGACATACAACACCGGGGAGCTGTTTTTT.

The chain joins TRBV5-1 to TRBJ2-1; 8 bases line up with TRBD2. Germline V gene data show CDR1 as SGHRS and CDR2 as YFSETQ. The trim removed 4 bases at V and 2 bases at J, leaving 8 bases unmatched. The CDR3 runs to 16 residues. The CDR3 DNA reads TGCGCCAGCAGCATAAGCGGGGGAGACACCTACAATGAGCAGTTCTTC. Its protein product is CASSISGGDTYNEQFF.

This clone appeared once. This chain uses TRBV10-3 with TRBJ2-1; 8 bases line up with TRBD2. Per germline, CDR1 ENHRY and CDR2 SYGVKD. V lost 1 base to trimming and J lost 3 bases; unmatched junction nucleotides: 2. This CDR3 contains 15 residues. CDR3 sequence reads: CAISELSGGYNEQFF. DNA for the CDR3: TGTGCCATCAGTGAGTTGAGCGGGGGCTACAATGAGCAGTTCTTC.

This clone was seen only a few times. The chain uses TRBV19 and TRBJ1-4; D remains ambiguous. Trimming removed 6 bases from V and 0 bases from J, with 11 bases in between. The CDR3 covers 15 residues. CDR1 and CDR2 (germline): LNHDA, SQIVND (reference sequence). The CDR3 DNA is TGTGCCAGTAGAAACTGGGAAGCAACTAATGAAAAACTGTTTTTT. This sequence encodes CASRNWEATNEKLFF.

The chain is built from TRBV5-1 and TRBJ2-5, with 7 bases identical to TRBD1. Unmatched junction bases numbered 4, after V lost 2 bases and J lost 3 bases. The CDR3 contains 14 residues. Germline V CDR1 and CDR2: SGHRS, YFSETQ. The DNA for the CDR3 is TGCGCCAGCAGCTTCGGGACAGTGAAAGAGACCCAGTACTTC. Amino acids: CASSFGTVKETQYF. The complete variable domain, with remaining parts taken from reference TRBV5-1 and TRBJ2-5, reads KAGVTQTPRYLIKTRGQQVTLSCSPISGHRSVSWYQQTPGQGLQFLFEYFSETQRNKGNFPGRFSGRQFSNSRSEMNVSTLELGDSALYLCASSFGTVKETQYFGPGTRLLVL.